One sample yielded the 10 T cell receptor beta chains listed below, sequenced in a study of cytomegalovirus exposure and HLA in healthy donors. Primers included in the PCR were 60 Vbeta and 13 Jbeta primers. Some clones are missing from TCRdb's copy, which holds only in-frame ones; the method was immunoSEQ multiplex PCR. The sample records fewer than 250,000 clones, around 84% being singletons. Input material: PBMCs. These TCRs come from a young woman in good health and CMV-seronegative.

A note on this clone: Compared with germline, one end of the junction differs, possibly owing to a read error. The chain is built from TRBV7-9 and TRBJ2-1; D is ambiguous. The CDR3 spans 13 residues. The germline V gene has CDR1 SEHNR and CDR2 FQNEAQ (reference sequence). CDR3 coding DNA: TGTTCCAGCAGCTTAGCCTCGTACAATGAGCAGTTCTTC. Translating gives CSSSLASYNEQFF.

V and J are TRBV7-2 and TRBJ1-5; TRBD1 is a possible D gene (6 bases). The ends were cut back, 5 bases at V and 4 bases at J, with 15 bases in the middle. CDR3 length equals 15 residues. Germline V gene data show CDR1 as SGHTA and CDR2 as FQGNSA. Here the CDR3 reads CASSPWGRGNQPQHF. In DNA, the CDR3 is TGTGCCAGCAGCCCCTGGGGGAGGGGGAATCAGCCCCAGCATTTT.

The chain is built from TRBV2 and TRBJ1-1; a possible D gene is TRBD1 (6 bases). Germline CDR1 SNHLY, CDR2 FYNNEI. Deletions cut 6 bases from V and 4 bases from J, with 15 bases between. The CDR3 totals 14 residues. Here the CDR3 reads CASSEQGGATEAFF. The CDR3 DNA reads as TGTGCCAGCAGCGAACAGGGCGGGGCCACTGAAGCTTTCTTT. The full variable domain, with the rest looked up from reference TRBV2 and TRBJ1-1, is EPEVTQTPSHQVTQMGQEVILRCVPISNHLYFYWYRQILGQKVEFLVSFYNNEISEKSEIFDDQFSVERPDGSNFTLKIRSTKLEDSAMYFCASSEQGGATEAFFGQGTRLTVV.

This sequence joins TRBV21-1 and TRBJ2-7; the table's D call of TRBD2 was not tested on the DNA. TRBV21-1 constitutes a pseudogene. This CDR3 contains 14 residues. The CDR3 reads CASSKAGRRNEQYF. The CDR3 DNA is TGTGCCAGCAGCAAAGCGGGGAGACGGAACGAGCAGTACTTC.

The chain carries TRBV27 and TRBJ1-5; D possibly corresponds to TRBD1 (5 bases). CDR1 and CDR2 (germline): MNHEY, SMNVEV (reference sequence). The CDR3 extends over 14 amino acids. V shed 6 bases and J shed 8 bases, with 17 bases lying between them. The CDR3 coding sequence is TGTGCCAGCAGGGTGGTAGGGGCGATGGAGCCCCAGCATTTT. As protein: CASRVVGAMEPQHF.

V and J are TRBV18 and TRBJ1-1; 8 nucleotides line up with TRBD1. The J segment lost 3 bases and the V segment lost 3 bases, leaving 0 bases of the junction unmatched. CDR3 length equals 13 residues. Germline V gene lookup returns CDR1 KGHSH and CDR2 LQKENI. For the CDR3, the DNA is TGTGCCAGCTCACCGACAGGGGACACTGAAGCTTTCTTT. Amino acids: CASSPTGDTEAFF. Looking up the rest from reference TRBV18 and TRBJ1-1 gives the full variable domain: NAGVMQNPRHLVRRRGQEARLRCSPMKGHSHVYWYRQLPEEGLKFMVYLQKENIIDESGMPKERFSAEFPKEGPSILRIQQVVRGDSAAYFCASSPTGDTEAFFGQGTRLTVV.

The DNA for the CDR3 is TGTGCCAGCAGTGGGTGGGGACAGGGGGGCCGCGAGCAGTACTTC. Translation: CASSGWGQGGREQYF. The chain recombines TRBV2 with TRBJ2-7; 11 positions match TRBD1. Germline V gene sequence: CDR1 SNHLY, CDR2 FYNNEI. There are 15 residues in the CDR3. J gave up 6 bases and V 4 bases, and 8 bases lay outside the gene matches.

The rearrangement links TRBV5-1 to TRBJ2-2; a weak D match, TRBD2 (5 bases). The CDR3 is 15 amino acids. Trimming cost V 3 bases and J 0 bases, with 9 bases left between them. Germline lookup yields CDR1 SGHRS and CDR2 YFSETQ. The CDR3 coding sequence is TGCGCCAGCAGCTACGGGATACCGAACACCGGGGAGCTGTTTTTT. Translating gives CASSYGIPNTGELFF.

CDR3 amino acids: CASSPREGGEQYF. CDR3 sequence (DNA): TGTGCCAGCAGCCCCCGGGAGGGTGGCGAGCAGTACTTC. This chain links TRBV7-6 with TRBJ2-7, with 8 bases aligning to TRBD2. After removal of 5 bases from V and 6 bases from J, the junction contained 6 bases not matched to a gene. The CDR3 is 13 amino acids. CDR1 is SGHVS and CDR2 is FNYEAQ in the germline V gene. Combining the CDR3 with reference TRBV7-6 and TRBJ2-7 gives the whole variable domain GAGVSQSPRYKVTKRGQDVALRCDPISGHVSLYWYRQALGQGPEFLTYFNYEAQQDKSGLPNDRFSAERPEGSISTLTIQRTEQRDSAMYRCASSPREGGEQYFGPGTRLTVT.

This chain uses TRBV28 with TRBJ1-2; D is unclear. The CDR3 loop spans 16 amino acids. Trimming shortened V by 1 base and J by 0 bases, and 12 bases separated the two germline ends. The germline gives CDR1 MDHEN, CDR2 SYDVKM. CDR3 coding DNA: TGTGCCAGCAGTTTATTGATACCAGGCTCTAACTATGGCTACACCTTC. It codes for CASSLLIPGSNYGYTF.